Detailed here is one T cell receptor (beta chain). Its cognate antigen is unknown. The study ran its PCR with 60 Vbeta and 13 Jbeta primers. Sequencing used immunoSEQ multiplex PCR; TCRdb keeps in-frame clones, though not all of them. In the table there are about 180,000 clones, over 60% of which are singletons. This specimen comes from a study of cytomegalovirus exposure and HLA in healthy donors. Overall study results and limits: Most CMV-associated TCR beta chains appeared HLA-restricted in a later analysis. Information on immune exposure was restricted to one variable (CMV serostatus). TCR sequences were mostly rare, though some public TCRs occurred in many donors. When a later analysis was performed, an Asian-associated ancestry cluster reportedly had fewer N-insertions than the approximately 690-donor mean.

Sequencing used PBMCs. The receptor was derived from a man aged 18 to 30 in good health and CMV-seronegative.

This chain's CDR3 is CASSSPGQGSEAFF. The CDR3 DNA sequence: TGTGCCAGCAGCTCCCCGGGACAGGGGTCGGAAGCTTTCTTT. The chain has TRBV5-6 and TRBJ1-1, with 10 bases matching TRBD1. Trimming took 3 bases from V and 8 from J; bases not matched to a gene: 7. Germline-derived CDR1 and CDR2 are SGHDT and YYEEEE. The CDR3 totals 14 residues.